One and the same sample provided the 20 T cell receptor beta chains below, sequenced in a study of regulatory and conventional T cells in RAG deficiency. Assay used: immunoSEQ multiplex PCR; TCRdb lists only in-frame clones, some missing. Of 45,000 or so clones in the sample, over 80% were seen once. Blood CD4+ CD25-low CD127-high conventional T cells supplied the genomic DNA template. These data were likewise used in another study, on regulatory T cells. This second report adds: The primer mix had 52 TRBV and 13 TRBJ primers.

Sequenced material: CD4+ effector T cells sorted from blood. The receptor source for this set is a human donor in good health.

The chain has TRBV6-1 and TRBJ1-4; D is unclear. CDR3 length: 12 residues. Germline V lookup: CDR1 MNHNS, CDR2 SASEGT. The V end was cut by 3 bases, the J end by 8 bases, with 7 bases between. The CDR3 sequence: CASSETREKLFF. DNA for the CDR3: TGTGCCAGCAGTGAGACGCGGGAAAAACTGTTTTTT.

The rearrangement uses TRBV5-4 and TRBJ2-7; unclear D gene. Germline V CDR1 and CDR2: SGHNT, YYREEE (reference sequence). Between the trimmed V and J ends, which lost 3 bases and 5 bases, there was a span of 6 bases. The CDR3 loop spans 11 amino acids. DNA of the CDR3: TGTGCCAGCAGCTCGTTCGACGAGCAGTACTTC. Translated: CASSSFDEQYF.

The chain joins TRBV14 to TRBJ2-7; a weak D match, TRBD2 (5 bases). This CDR3 is built from 15 residues. Between the trimmed V and J ends, which lost 1 base and 5 bases, there was a span of 15 bases. In germline, CDR1 is SGHDN, CDR2 FVKESK. As DNA, the CDR3 is TGTGCCAGCAGCCAAGGAAGCGGAGCTAGGGACGAGCAGTACTTC. Translation: CASSQGSGARDEQYF.

This chain connects TRBV14 to TRBJ1-2; D is possibly TRBD1 (5 bases). CDR1 is SGHDN and CDR2 is FVKESK in the germline V gene. The CDR3 loop spans 13 amino acids. The V end lost 4 bases, the J end lost 8 bases, and 14 bases lay between the germline ends. The CDR3 region has the DNA TGTGCCAGCAGCCTTCAAAGGGGACGGGGCTACACCTTC. As protein: CASSLQRGRGYTF. Variable domain in full (rest from reference TRBV14 and TRBJ1-2): EAGVTQFPSHSVIEKGQTVTLRCDPISGHDNLYWYRRVMGKEIKFLLHFVKESKQDESGMPNNRFLAERTGGTYSTLKVQPAELEDSGVYFCASSLQRGRGYTFGSGTRLTVV.

This rearrangement joins TRBV10-1 to TRBJ2-1, with TRBD2 identical over 10 bases. Trimming cost V 5 bases and J 7 bases; bases outside gene matches: 11. Germline CDR1 WNHNN, CDR2 SYGVQD (reference sequence). There are 16 residues in the CDR3. The CDR3 is CASSYGAGGPTNEQFF. DNA of the CDR3: TGCGCCAGCAGTTACGGAGCGGGAGGGCCAACGAATGAGCAGTTCTTC.

The chain employs TRBV6-5 and TRBJ1-1; TRBD1 is a possible D gene (5 bases). CDR3 length equals 15 residues. V lost 0 bases and J 1 base, leaving 9 bases between the germline ends. Germline V gene sequence: CDR1 MNHEY, CDR2 SVGAGI. CDR3 in amino acids: CASSYSTRANTEAFF. The CDR3 coding sequence is TGTGCCAGCAGTTACTCGACCAGGGCGAACACTGAAGCTTTCTTT.

The V gene is TRBV5-1, the J gene TRBJ1-2; D is unclear. This CDR3 contains 14 residues. The V end was cut by 2 bases, the J end by 5 bases, with 13 bases between. Looked up from germline, CDR1 is SGHRS and CDR2 is YFSETQ. In DNA, the CDR3 is TGCGCCAGCAGCTTCGGAAACCCTATATATGGCTACACCTTC. This codes for CASSFGNPIYGYTF.

This rearrangement joins TRBV27 to TRBJ2-2; D is ambiguous. This CDR3 has 14 residues. CDR1 and CDR2 from the germline V gene are MNHEY and SMNVEV (reference sequence). V lost 10 bases, J lost 2 bases, and 14 bases lay in between. The CDR3 region has the DNA TGTGCCACCAGAGCCCGCCTCAACACCGGGGAGCTGTTTTTT. Translating it yields CATRARLNTGELFF.

The chain couples TRBV6-5 to TRBJ2-4, with a tentative D call TRBD2 (5 bases). The CDR3 extends over 13 amino acids. Trimming left V 2 bases short and J 6 bases short, with 8 bases between. The V gene's germline CDR1 is MNHEY and CDR2 SVGAGI. The CDR3 DNA is TGTGCCAGCAGTTACGGCGGAGGAAACATTCAGTACTTC. Amino acids: CASSYGGGNIQYF.

This clone was picked up a small number of times. This sequence joins TRBV5-1 and TRBJ1-2; D unclear. V was shortened by 2 bases and J by 4 bases, with 12 bases between the two germline ends. CDR1 is SGHRS, CDR2 YFSETQ, per germline. This CDR3 spans 14 amino acids. This chain's CDR3 is CASSFGQLLYGYTF. CDR3 DNA: TGCGCCAGCAGCTTCGGTCAGCTCCTCTATGGCTACACCTTC.

V is TRBV15 and J is TRBJ1-2; D is unresolved. Trimming cost V 0 bases and J 4 bases, with 6 bases left between them. Germline assignment: CDR1 LNHNV and CDR2 YYDKDF (reference sequence). The CDR3 runs to 13 residues. Here the CDR3 reads CATSRDLSYGYTF. Written as DNA, the CDR3 is TGTGCCACCAGCAGAGATCTCTCCTATGGCTACACCTTC.

J is TRBJ2-7 and V is TRBV30; TRBD2 agrees at 14 bases. The CDR3 has 15 amino acids. Looked up from germline, CDR1 is GTSNPN and CDR2 is SVGIG (reference sequence). V gave up 1 base and J gave up 2 bases; unmatched junction bases: 1. CDR3 amino acids: CAWSGLAGGTYEQYF. CDR3 bases: TGTGCCTGGAGTGGACTAGCGGGAGGGACCTACGAGCAGTACTTC. The variable domain in full, completed from reference TRBV30 and TRBJ2-7, reads SQTIHQWPATLVQPVGSPLSLECTVEGTSNPNLYWYRQAAGRGLQLLFYSVGIGQISSEVPQNLSASRPQDRQFILSSKKLLLSDSGFYLCAWSGLAGGTYEQYFGPGTRLTVT.

This rearrangement joins TRBV13 to TRBJ2-5; D is perhaps TRBD2 (6 bases). Trimming pared 6 bases from V and 3 bases from J, leaving 14 bases between. The germline V gene encodes CDR1 PRHDT and CDR2 FYEKMQ (reference sequence). The length of the CDR3 is 14 residues. CDR3 DNA sequence: TGTGCCAGCAGGCCTTTACCGGGGGAAGAGACCCAGTACTTC. This translates into CASRPLPGEETQYF.

CDR3 protein: CSVAGDRGRTDTQYF. The CDR3 DNA reads TGCAGCGTTGCCGGGGACAGGGGTCGCACAGATACGCAGTATTTT. The rearrangement uses TRBV29-1 and TRBJ2-3; 10 nucleotides match TRBD1. The germline gives CDR1 SQVTM, CDR2 ANQGSEA. This CDR3 has 15 residues. Trimming took 4 bases from V and 1 from J; bases not matched to a gene: 5.

J is TRBJ2-3 and V is TRBV5-1; 7 positions agree with TRBD1. Germline V lookup: CDR1 SGHRS, CDR2 YFSETQ. The V segment lost 4 bases and the J segment 5 bases; nucleotides outside the gene matches: 10. This CDR3 comprises 15 residues. CDR3 residues: CASSLNRGSLDTQYF. In nucleotides, the CDR3 is TGCGCCAGCAGCCTGAACAGGGGATCACTAGATACGCAGTATTTT.

This clone has a handful of counts. The chain uses TRBV10-3 and TRBJ1-1; possible D gene TRBD1, 6 bases. The CDR3 totals 14 residues. V lost 5 bases, J lost 1 base, and 11 bases lay in between. Germline CDR1 is ENHRY and CDR2 is SYGVKD. The CDR3 spells CAISSTGKNTEAFF. CDR3 in DNA: TGTGCCATCAGTTCGACAGGCAAGAACACTGAAGCTTTCTTT.

This clone has just a few counts. Other DNA variants within this sample encode the same CDR3. The chain recombines TRBV30 with TRBJ1-4, with D tentatively TRBD1 (5 bases). Germline values: CDR1 GTSNPN, CDR2 SVGIG (reference sequence). With 4 bases removed from V and 4 bases from J, the gap between germline ends came to 13 bases. The CDR3 totals 14 residues. CDR3 nucleotide sequence: TGTGCCTGGACAACCACGGGGCTTAATGAAAAACTGTTTTTT. Translating it yields CAWTTTGLNEKLFF.

J is TRBJ2-5 and V is TRBV2, with 9 nucleotides matching TRBD2. The better agreement between TRBJ2-7 and the DNA end casts doubt on the J call. Germline values: CDR1 SNHLY, CDR2 FYNNEI. The CDR3 runs to 13 residues. The CDR3 bases are TGTGCCAGCAGGAGCGGGAGGTTCTACGAGCAGTACTTC. This codes for CASRSGRFYEQYF.

The rearrangement links TRBV19 to TRBJ2-3, with D unclear. The V and J ends lost 5 bases and 1 base respectively, with 16 bases between them. The germline CDR1 and CDR2 sequences are LNHDA and SQIVND (reference sequence). The CDR3 covers 16 residues. The CDR3 loop reads CASSSKRTDGTDTQYF. The CDR3 DNA reads as TGTGCCAGTAGTTCCAAGAGGACCGATGGCACAGATACGCAGTATTTT.

In its sample, this clone is medium-sized. V and J are TRBV18 and TRBJ2-7, with TRBD1 matching over 8 bases. Unmatched junction bases numbered 9, after V lost 6 bases and J lost 5 bases. The germline V gene encodes CDR1 KGHSH and CDR2 LQKENI. The CDR3 spans 14 residues. CDR3 in amino acids: CASSSDRVFHEQYF. The CDR3 DNA reads as TGTGCCAGCTCCTCGGACAGGGTTTTCCACGAGCAGTACTTC.